This TCR beta chain appears in the sequencing data of a study of T cells in localized non-small cell lung cancer. Clones were read by immunoSEQ multiplex PCR, and TCRdb kept only the in-frame ones, dropping some. Among 20,000 to 30,000 clones listed, about 85% were seen once. There are 14 residues in the CDR3. Trimming took 1 base from V and 0 from J, leaving 6 bases between them. Germline loops: CDR1 MDHEN, CDR2 SYDVKM. The receptor was isolated from an older female donor with stage II squamous cell lung carcinoma. The gene calls are TRBV28 and TRBJ1-1, with D unclear. This sample comprised peripheral blood, obtained before any cancer treatment. In DNA, the CDR3 is TGTGCCAGCAGTTTATCTTCCATGAACACTGAAGCTTTCTTT. This gives the protein CASSLSSMNTEAFF.